Listed below are T cell receptor beta chains from one sample, sequenced in a study of cytotoxic CD8 clonotypes in ibrutinib-treated CLL. Repertoires were generated with immunoSEQ multiplex PCR, while TCRdb's copy carries only in-frame clones and drops some. The sample yields around 130,000 clones, under 90% seen once. The sample here was PBMCs, taken after 24 months of ibrutinib treatment. These receptors all stem from a human donor with chronic lymphocytic leukemia. CDR3s include the opening cysteine and the closing phenylalanine or tryptophan. A D gene is named only where the DNA matches it firmly. A clone size is listed for some rows: how often the clone was seen (once, few, many), or a class if it is expanded.

size: NA
V: TRBV5-1
D: TRBD1
J: TRBJ2-3
CDR3: CASRPGTGGTDTQYF
DNA: TGCGCCAGCAGGCCGGGGACAGGGGGCACAGATACGCAGTATTTT

size: NA
V: TRBV7-9
D: NA
J: TRBJ2-7
CDR3: CASSFTYEQYF
DNA: TGTGCCAGCAGCTTTACCTACGAGCAGTACTTC

size: once
V: TRBV29-1
D: NA
J: TRBJ1-1
CDR3: CSAWAKVNTEAFF
DNA: TGCAGCGCCTGGGCAAAGGTGAACACTGAAGCTTTCTTT

size: NA
V: TRBV19
D: NA
J: TRBJ1-4
CDR3: CASRPSGLPNEKLFF
DNA: TGTGCCAGTAGACCTTCGGGACTCCCTAATGAAAAACTGTTTTTT

size: NA
V: TRBV9
D: TRBD2
J: TRBJ2-3
CDR3: CASSLRGSGGTTDTQYF
DNA: TGTGCCAGCAGCCTCCGAGGTAGCGGGGGCACCACAGATACGCAGTATTTT

size: NA
V: TRBV6-5
D: TRBD1
J: TRBJ1-2
CDR3: CATGTAANYGYTF
DNA: TGTGCCACTGGGACAGCCGCTAACTATGGCTACACCTTC

size: few
V: TRBV11-2
D: NA
J: TRBJ1-6
CDR3: CASSLDSDTLLSSYNSPLHF
DNA: TGTGCCAGCAGCTTAGACTCGGACACTCTCCTGAGCTCCTATAATTCACCCCTCCACTTT

size: NA
V: TRBV7-2
D: TRBD1
J: TRBJ1-5
CDR3: CASSLEDRFSNQPQHF
DNA: TGTGCCAGCAGCTTAGAGGACAGGTTTAGCAATCAGCCCCAGCATTTT

size: NA
V: TRBV5-4
D: NA
J: TRBJ2-7
CDR3: CASSPETGTSYEQYF
DNA: TGTGCCAGCAGCCCCGAGACAGGAACATCCTACGAGCAGTACTTC

size: NA
V: TRBV5-1
D: TRBD2
J: TRBJ2-5
CDR3: CASSLRRLAGVQETQYF
DNA: TGCGCCAGCAGCTTAAGAAGACTAGCGGGTGTCCAAGAGACCCAGTACTTC

size: NA
V: TRBV5-4
D: NA
J: TRBJ2-3
CDR3: CASSSRGGSTDTQYF
DNA: TGTGCCAGCAGCTCCCGAGGCGGAAGCACAGATACGCAGTATTTT

size: NA
V: TRBV19
D: NA
J: TRBJ1-2
CDR3: CASSIGVPYGYTF
DNA: TGTGCCAGTAGTATCGGGGTACCATATGGCTACACCTTC

size: NA
V: TRBV30
D: NA
J: TRBJ1-2
CDR3: CAWSVFGGRSDYGYTF
DNA: TGTGCCTGGAGTGTATTTGGGGGGCGCTCGGACTATGGCTACACCTTC

size: NA
V: TRBV30
D: NA
J: TRBJ2-1
CDR3: CAWSTGQENYNEQFF
DNA: TGTGCCTGGAGTACTGGACAAGAGAACTACAATGAGCAGTTCTTC

size: NA
V: TRBV6-1
D: NA
J: TRBJ2-7
CDR3: CASSEVSPGSGYEQYF
DNA: TGTGCCAGCAGTGAAGTATCGCCAGGGAGCGGGTACGAGCAGTACTTC

size: NA
V: TRBV30
D: NA
J: TRBJ1-4
CDR3: CAWATGTTNEKLFF
DNA: TGTGCCTGGGCTACCGGGACAACAAATGAAAAACTGTTTTTT

size: NA
V: TRBV9
D: NA
J: TRBJ1-4
CDR3: CASSLNPGTSWAATNEKLFF
DNA: TGTGCCAGCAGCCTTAACCCCGGGACATCCTGGGCTGCAACTAATGAAAAACTGTTTTTT

size: NA
V: TRBV7-2
D: TRBD1
J: TRBJ2-5
CDR3: CASSPGQIQETQYF
DNA: TGTGCCAGCAGCCCGGGACAGATCCAAGAGACCCAGTACTTC

size: NA
V: TRBV9
D: NA
J: TRBJ1-2
CDR3: CASSGGLQGSYGYTF
DNA: TGTGCCAGCAGCGGGGGGTTACAGGGAAGCTATGGCTACACCTTC

size: few
V: TRBV20-1
D: NA
J: TRBJ1-4
CDR3: CSARDGEKLFF
DNA: TGCAGTGCTAGGGACGGTGAAAAACTGTTTTTT

size: NA
V: TRBV6-1
D: NA
J: TRBJ1-2
CDR3: CASSVGTPYGYTF
DNA: TGTGCCAGCAGTGTCGGGACCCCCTATGGCTACACCTTC

size: NA
V: TRBV30
D: TRBD1
J: TRBJ2-7
CDR3: CAWSVSRGSGEQYF
DNA: TGTGCCTGGAGTGTAAGCAGGGGGTCGGGCGAGCAGTACTTC

size: NA
V: TRBV20-1
D: NA
J: TRBJ1-2
CDR3: CSARGRANYTF
DNA: TGCAGTGCTAGAGGACGGGCCAACTACACCTTC

size: NA
V: TRBV5-1
D: NA
J: TRBJ1-2
CDR3: CASSLEAGVGGYTF
DNA: TGCGCCAGCAGCTTGGAGGCAGGGGTTGGTGGCTACACCTTC

size: NA
V: TRBV12-5
D: NA
J: TRBJ2-3
CDR3: CASGHIRGTTWVTDTQYF
DNA: TGTGCTAGTGGTCATATACGAGGTACAACCTGGGTCACAGATACGCAGTATTTT

size: NA
V: TRBV27
D: NA
J: TRBJ2-6
CDR3: CASSLYGVTGAASGANVLTF
DNA: TGTGCCAGCAGTTTATATGGGGTGACAGGAGCTGCCTCTGGGGCCAACGTCCTGACTTTC

size: NA
V: TRBV6-1
D: NA
J: TRBJ1-4
CDR3: CASSDGKANEKLFF
DNA: TGTGCCAGCAGTGATGGGAAGGCTAATGAAAAACTGTTTTTT

size: NA
V: TRBV7-3
D: NA
J: TRBJ1-1
CDR3: CASSLIGPNTEAFF
DNA: TGTGCCAGCAGCTTAATCGGCCCTAACACTGAAGCTTTCTTT

size: NA
V: TRBV7-9
D: TRBD1
J: TRBJ1-3
CDR3: CASSLRDSAITSGNTIYF
DNA: TGTGCCAGCAGCTTGAGGGACAGCGCTATTACCTCTGGAAACACCATATATTTT

size: NA
V: TRBV7-6
D: TRBD1
J: TRBJ2-3
CDR3: CASSRQGLEWKTDTQYF
DNA: TGTGCCAGCAGCCGACAGGGTTTGGAATGGAAGACAGATACGCAGTATTTT

size: NA
V: TRBV6-5
D: TRBD1
J: TRBJ2-6
CDR3: CASSSWTGAGANVLTF
DNA: TGTGCCAGCAGTTCCTGGACAGGGGCTGGGGCCAACGTCCTGACTTTC

size: NA
V: TRBV5-1
D: TRBD1
J: TRBJ1-1
CDR3: CASSPGQGGTEAFF
DNA: TGCGCCAGCAGCCCGGGACAGGGGGGAACTGAAGCTTTCTTT

size: NA
V: TRBV6-4
D: TRBD1
J: TRBJ1-6
CDR3: CASRDRGLNSPLHF
DNA: TGTGCCAGCAGAGACAGGGGGCTTAATTCACCCCTCCACTTT

size: NA
V: TRBV6-6
D: TRBD2
J: TRBJ2-1
CDR3: CASRRGGANYNEQFF
DNA: TGTGCCAGCAGGCGCGGGGGTGCGAACTACAATGAGCAGTTCTTC

size: few
V: TRBV5-6
D: NA
J: TRBJ1-2
CDR3: CASSLPRTVNYGYTF
DNA: TGTGCCAGCAGCTTGCCACGGACCGTTAACTATGGCTACACCTTC

size: NA
V: TRBV10-2
D: NA
J: TRBJ2-5
CDR3: CASSEGVQETQYF
DNA: TGCGCCAGCAGTGAGGGGGTCCAAGAGACCCAGTACTTC

size: NA
V: TRBV5-1
D: NA
J: TRBJ1-1
CDR3: CASSYWDRANTEAFF
DNA: TGCGCCAGCAGCTACTGGGACCGAGCCAACACTGAAGCTTTCTTT

size: once
V: TRBV21-1
D: NA
J: TRBJ2-1
CDR3: CASSKVWDRGYNEQFF
DNA: TGTGCCAGCAGCAAGGTATGGGACAGGGGATACAATGAGCAGTTCTTC

size: NA
V: TRBV5-4
D: NA
J: TRBJ1-1
CDR3: CASRVGGRANTEAFF
DNA: TGTGCCAGCAGGGTTGGGGGGAGGGCGAACACTGAAGCTTTCTTT

size: NA
V: TRBV10-3
D: TRBD1
J: TRBJ1-2
CDR3: CAISERTGLNYGYTF
DNA: TGTGCCATCAGTGAACGGACAGGGCTTAACTATGGCTACACCTTC

size: few
V: TRBV7-2
D: NA
J: TRBJ1-2
CDR3: CASSLVGTGYGYTF
DNA: TGTGCCAGCAGCTTAGTAGGGACCGGCTATGGCTACACCTTC

size: NA
V: TRBV30
D: NA
J: TRBJ1-2
CDR3: CAWSVLNSYGYTF
DNA: TGTGCCTGGAGTGTACTGAACAGCTATGGCTACACCTTC

size: NA
V: TRBV5-4
D: NA
J: TRBJ2-7
CDR3: CASSVRPGDYEQYF
DNA: TGTGCCAGCAGCGTCCGACCAGGGGACTACGAGCAGTACTTC

size: NA
V: TRBV5-6
D: NA
J: TRBJ2-2
CDR3: CASSLVGGPTGELFF
DNA: TGTGCCAGCAGCTTGGTCGGGGGGCCCACCGGGGAGCTGTTTTTT

size: NA
V: TRBV7-2
D: NA
J: TRBJ1-3
CDR3: CASAAGGSGNTIYF
DNA: TGTGCCAGCGCCGCGGGGGGCTCTGGAAACACCATATATTTT

size: NA
V: TRBV19
D: NA
J: TRBJ2-2
CDR3: CASSIRSNTGELFF
DNA: TGTGCCAGTAGTATTCGATCGAACACCGGGGAGCTGTTTTTT